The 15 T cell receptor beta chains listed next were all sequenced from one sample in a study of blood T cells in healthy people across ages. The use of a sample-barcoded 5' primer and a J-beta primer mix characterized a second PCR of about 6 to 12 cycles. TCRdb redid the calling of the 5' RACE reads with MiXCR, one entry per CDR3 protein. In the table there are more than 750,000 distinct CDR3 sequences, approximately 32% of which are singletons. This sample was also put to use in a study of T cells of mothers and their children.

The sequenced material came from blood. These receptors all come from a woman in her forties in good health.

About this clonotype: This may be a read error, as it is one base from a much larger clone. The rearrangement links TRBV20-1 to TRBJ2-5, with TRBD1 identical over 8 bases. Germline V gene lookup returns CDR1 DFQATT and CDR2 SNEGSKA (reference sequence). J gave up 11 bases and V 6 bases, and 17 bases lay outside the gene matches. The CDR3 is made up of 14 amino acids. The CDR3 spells CSAQPGTGRYGQYF. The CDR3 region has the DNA TGCAGTGCGCAACCCGGGACAGGACGCTACGGGCAGTACTTC.

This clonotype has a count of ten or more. CDR3 DNA sequence: TGTGCCAGCAGTGACAGGGGCTATGGCTACACCTTC. Amino acids: CASSDRGYGYTF. J is TRBJ1-2 and V is TRBV27, with 8 bases identical to TRBD1. J lost 4 bases, V lost 5 bases, and 0 bases had no gene match. The CDR3 sequence is 12 residues long. Per germline, CDR1 MNHEY and CDR2 SMNVEV (reference sequence).

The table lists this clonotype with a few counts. The CDR3 DNA reads as TGTGCCAGCAGCTCCCAGGGGGGGCAGAGCACAGATACGCAGTATTTT. Translation gives CASSSQGGQSTDTQYF. This chain links TRBV9 with TRBJ2-3; the D call may be TRBD1 or TRBD2 (7 bases each). CDR3 length equals 16 residues. Trimming removed 4 bases from V and 0 bases from J, with 15 bases in between. Germline CDR1 and CDR2: SGDLS and YYNGEE.

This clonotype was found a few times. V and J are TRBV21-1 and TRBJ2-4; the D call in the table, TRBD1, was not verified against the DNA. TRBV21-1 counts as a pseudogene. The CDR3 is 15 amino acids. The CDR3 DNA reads TGTGCCAGCAGCAAGGGGACAGGGCGGGTGGACATTCAGTACTTC. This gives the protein CASSKGTGRVDIQYF.

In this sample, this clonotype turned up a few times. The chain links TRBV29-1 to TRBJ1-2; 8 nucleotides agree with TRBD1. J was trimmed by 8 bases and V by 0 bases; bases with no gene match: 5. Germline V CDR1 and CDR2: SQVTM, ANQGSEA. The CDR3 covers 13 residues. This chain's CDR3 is CSVEDGQGLGYTF. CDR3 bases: TGCAGCGTTGAAGATGGACAGGGCCTCGGCTACACCTTC. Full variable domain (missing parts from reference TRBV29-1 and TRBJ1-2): SAVISQKPSRDICQRGTSLTIQCQVDSQVTMMFWYRQQPGQSLTLIATANQGSEATYESGFVIDKFPISRPNLTFSTLTVSNMSPEDSSIYLCSVEDGQGLGYTFGSGTRLTVV.

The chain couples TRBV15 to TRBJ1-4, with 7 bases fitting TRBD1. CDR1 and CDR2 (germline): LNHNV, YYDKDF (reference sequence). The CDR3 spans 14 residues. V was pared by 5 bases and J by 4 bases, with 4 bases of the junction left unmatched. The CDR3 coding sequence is TGTGCCACCAGCCCCGGGGACAGTAATGAAAAACTGTTTTTT. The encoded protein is CATSPGDSNEKLFF. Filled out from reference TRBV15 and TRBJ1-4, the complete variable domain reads DAMVIQNPRYQVTQFGKPVTLSCSQTLNHNVMYWYQQKSSQAPKLLFHYYDKDFNNEADTPDNFQSRRPNTSFCFLDIRSPGLGDTAMYLCATSPGDSNEKLFFGSGTQLSVL.

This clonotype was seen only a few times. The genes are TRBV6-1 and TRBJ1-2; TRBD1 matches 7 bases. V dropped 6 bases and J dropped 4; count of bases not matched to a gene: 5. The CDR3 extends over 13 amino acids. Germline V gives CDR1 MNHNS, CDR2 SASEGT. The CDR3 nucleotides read TGTGCCAGCAGGAACGACAGGGCCTATGGCTACACCTTC. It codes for CASRNDRAYGYTF.

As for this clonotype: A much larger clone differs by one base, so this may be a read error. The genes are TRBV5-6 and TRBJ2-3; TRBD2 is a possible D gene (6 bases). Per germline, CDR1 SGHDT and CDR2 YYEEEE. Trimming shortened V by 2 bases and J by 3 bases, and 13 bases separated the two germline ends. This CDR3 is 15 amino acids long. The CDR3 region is CASSFKGRGTDTQYF. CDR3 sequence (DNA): TGTGCCAGCAGCTTTAAGGGACGGGGGACAGATACGCAGTATTTT.

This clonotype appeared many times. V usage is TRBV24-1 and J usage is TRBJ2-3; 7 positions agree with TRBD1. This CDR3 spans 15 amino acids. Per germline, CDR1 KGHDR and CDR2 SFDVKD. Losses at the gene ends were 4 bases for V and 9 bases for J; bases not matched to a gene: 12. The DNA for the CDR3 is TGTGCCACCAGTGACCCGACAGGGTTCAAGGAGACGCAGTATTTT. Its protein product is CATSDPTGFKETQYF.

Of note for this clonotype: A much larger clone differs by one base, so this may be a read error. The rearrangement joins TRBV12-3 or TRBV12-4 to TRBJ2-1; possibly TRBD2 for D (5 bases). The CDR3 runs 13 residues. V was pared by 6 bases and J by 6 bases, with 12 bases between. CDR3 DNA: TGTGCCAGCAGGACTACAGATTCCAATGAGCAGTTCTTC. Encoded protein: CASRTTDSNEQFF.

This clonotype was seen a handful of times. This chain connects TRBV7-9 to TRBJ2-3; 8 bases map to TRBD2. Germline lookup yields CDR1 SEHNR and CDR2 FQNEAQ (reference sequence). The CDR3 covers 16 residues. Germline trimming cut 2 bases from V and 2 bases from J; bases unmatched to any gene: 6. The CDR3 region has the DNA TGTGCCAGCAGCTTACCCCGGACTAGCCCCACAGATACGCAGTATTTT. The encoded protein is CASSLPRTSPTDTQYF.

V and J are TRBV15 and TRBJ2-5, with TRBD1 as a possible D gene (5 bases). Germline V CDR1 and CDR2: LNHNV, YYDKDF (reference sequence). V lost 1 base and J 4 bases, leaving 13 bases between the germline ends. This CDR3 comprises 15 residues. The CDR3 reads CATSRVVDRLETQYF. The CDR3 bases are TGTGCCACCAGCAGAGTAGTAGACAGACTAGAGACCCAGTACTTC. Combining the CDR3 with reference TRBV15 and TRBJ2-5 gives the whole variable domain DAMVIQNPRYQVTQFGKPVTLSCSQTLNHNVMYWYQQKSSQAPKLLFHYYDKDFNNEADTPDNFQSRRPNTSFCFLDIRSPGLGDTAMYLCATSRVVDRLETQYFGPGTRLLVL.

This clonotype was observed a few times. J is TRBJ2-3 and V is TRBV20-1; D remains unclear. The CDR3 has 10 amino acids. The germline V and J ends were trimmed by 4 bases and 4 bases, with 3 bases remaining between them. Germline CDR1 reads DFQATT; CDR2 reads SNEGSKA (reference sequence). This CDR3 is CSATPDTQYF. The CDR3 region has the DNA TGCAGTGCTACCCCAGATACGCAGTATTTT.

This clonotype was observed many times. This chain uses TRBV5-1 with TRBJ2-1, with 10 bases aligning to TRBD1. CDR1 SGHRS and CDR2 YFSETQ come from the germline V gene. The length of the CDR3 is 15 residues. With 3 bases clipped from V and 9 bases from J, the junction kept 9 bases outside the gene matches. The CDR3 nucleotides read TGCGCCAGCAGCTGGGGACAGGGGCTAGTAATTGAGCAGTTCTTC. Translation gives CASSWGQGLVIEQFF.

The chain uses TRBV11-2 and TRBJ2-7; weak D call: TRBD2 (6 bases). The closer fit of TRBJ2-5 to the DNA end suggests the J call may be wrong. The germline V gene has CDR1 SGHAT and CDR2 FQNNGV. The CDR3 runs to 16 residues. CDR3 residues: CASSLVPGVLQETQYF. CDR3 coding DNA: TGTGCCAGCAGCTTAGTGCCGGGGGTACTTCAGGAGACCCAGTACTTC.